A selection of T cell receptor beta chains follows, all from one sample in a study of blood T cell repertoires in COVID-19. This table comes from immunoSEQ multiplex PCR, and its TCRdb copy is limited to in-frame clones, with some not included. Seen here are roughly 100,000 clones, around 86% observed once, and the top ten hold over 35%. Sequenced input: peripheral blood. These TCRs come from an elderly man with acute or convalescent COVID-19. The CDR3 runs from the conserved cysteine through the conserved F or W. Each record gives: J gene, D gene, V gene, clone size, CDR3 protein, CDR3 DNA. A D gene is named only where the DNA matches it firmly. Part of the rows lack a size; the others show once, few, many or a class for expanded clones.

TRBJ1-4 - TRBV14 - CASSRLSTTNEKLFF TGTGCCAGCAGCCGGCTCTCAACAACTAATGAAAAACTGTTTTTT
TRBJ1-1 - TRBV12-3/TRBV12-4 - CASGGSVPRAFF TGTGCCAGCGGGGGGAGCGTCCCCCGAGCTTTCTTT
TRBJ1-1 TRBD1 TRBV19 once CASSTQPQGAAEAFF TGTGCCAGTAGTACCCAACCACAGGGGGCGGCTGAAGCTTTCTTT
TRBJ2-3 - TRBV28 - CASTPRGGTDTQYF TGTGCCAGCACCCCCCGGGGTGGCACAGATACGCAGTATTTT
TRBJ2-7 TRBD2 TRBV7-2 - CASSLGLAGTRSNEQYF TGTGCCAGCAGCTTAGGACTAGCGGGAACGCGTTCTAACGAGCAGTACTTC
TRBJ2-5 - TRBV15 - CATKVGGLKTQYF TGTGCCACCAAGGTCGGGGGTCTTAAGACCCAGTACTTC
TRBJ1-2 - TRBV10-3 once CAISESLGQGYTF TGTGCCATCAGTGAGTCATTGGGGCAAGGCTACACCTTC
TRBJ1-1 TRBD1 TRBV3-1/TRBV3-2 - CASSHRQGQPGRAFF TGTGCCAGCAGCCACAGACAGGGACAGCCCGGACGAGCTTTCTTT
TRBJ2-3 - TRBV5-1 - CASSEPGLGTDTQYF TGCGCCAGCAGCGAGCCGGGACTGGGGACAGATACGCAGTATTTT
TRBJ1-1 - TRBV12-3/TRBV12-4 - CASSRQPNTEAFF TGTGCCAGCAGTCGACAGCCGAACACTGAAGCTTTCTTT
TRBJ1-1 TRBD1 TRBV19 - CASSRDRVTEAFF TGTGCCAGTAGCCGTGACAGGGTCACTGAAGCTTTCTTT
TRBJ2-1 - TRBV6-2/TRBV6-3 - CASSWDSPNEQFF TGTGCCAGCAGTTGGGACTCCCCCAATGAGCAGTTCTTC
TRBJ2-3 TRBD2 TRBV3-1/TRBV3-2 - CASSPWTSGRAGDTQYF TGTGCCAGCAGCCCTTGGACTAGCGGGAGGGCCGGAGATACGCAGTATTTT
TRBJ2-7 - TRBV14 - CASSQSPSGSYEQYF TGTGCCAGCAGCCAATCGCCGAGCGGCTCCTACGAGCAGTACTTC
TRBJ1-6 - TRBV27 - CASKLISYNSPLHF TGTGCCAGCAAACTCATCTCCTATAATTCACCCCTCCACTTT
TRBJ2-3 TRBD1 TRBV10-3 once CAIKSGQGTDTQYF TGTGCCATCAAATCTGGACAGGGAACAGATACGCAGTATTTT
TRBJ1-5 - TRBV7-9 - CASSSREGQPQHF TGTGCCAGCAGCTCCAGGGAGGGTCAGCCCCAGCATTTT
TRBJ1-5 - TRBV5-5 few CASSFSGNDQPQHF TGTGCCAGCAGCTTTTCAGGGAACGACCAGCCCCAGCATTTT
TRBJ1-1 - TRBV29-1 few CSVELAGVNTEAFF TGCAGCGTTGAGCTTGCAGGGGTGAACACTGAAGCTTTCTTT
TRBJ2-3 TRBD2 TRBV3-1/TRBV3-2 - CASSQASGLVTDTQYF TGTGCCAGCAGCCAAGCTAGCGGTTTGGTCACAGATACGCAGTATTTT
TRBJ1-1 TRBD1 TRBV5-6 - CASSFTGASEAFF TGTGCCAGCAGCTTCACAGGGGCCTCTGAAGCTTTCTTT
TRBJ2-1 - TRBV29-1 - CSVEPYNEQFF TGCAGCGTTGAACCTTACAATGAGCAGTTCTTC
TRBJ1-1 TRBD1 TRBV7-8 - CASSSPLGTGITEAFF TGTGCCAGCAGCTCCCCCCTGGGGACAGGTATTACTGAAGCTTTCTTT
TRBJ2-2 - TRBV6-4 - CASSAEGGVFGELFF TGTGCCAGCAGTGCGGAAGGGGGTGTTTTCGGGGAGCTGTTTTTT
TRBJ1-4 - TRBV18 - CASSGQLSTNEKLFF TGTGCCAGCTCAGGACAGCTATCAACTAATGAAAAACTGTTTTTT
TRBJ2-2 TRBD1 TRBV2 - CASRLQGSRTNTGELFF TGTGCCAGCAGATTACAGGGGTCTAGGACAAACACCGGGGAGCTGTTTTTT
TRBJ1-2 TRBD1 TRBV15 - CATSRDLMTGRLGGYTF TGTGCCACCAGCAGAGATCTAATGACAGGGAGGTTAGGTGGCTACACCTTC
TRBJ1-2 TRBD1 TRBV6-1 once CASSEGQGAGGYTF TGTGCCAGCAGTGAAGGACAGGGGGCAGGAGGCTACACCTTC
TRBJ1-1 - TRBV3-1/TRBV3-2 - CASSQRRVAEAFF TGTGCCAGCAGCCAAAGGAGAGTCGCTGAAGCTTTCTTT
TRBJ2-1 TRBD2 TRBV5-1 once CASSLASGSAYNEQFF TGCGCCAGCAGCTTGGCTAGCGGGAGCGCTTACAATGAGCAGTTCTTC
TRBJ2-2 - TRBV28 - CASSLPTQIRTGELFF TGTGCCAGCAGCCTCCCCACACAGATAAGGACCGGGGAGCTGTTTTTT
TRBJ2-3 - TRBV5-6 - CASSLFLRADTQYF TGTGCCAGCAGCTTGTTTCTTCGGGCAGATACGCAGTATTTT
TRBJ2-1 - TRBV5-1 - CASSLRSYNEQFF TGCGCCAGCAGCTTGCGCAGCTACAATGAGCAGTTCTTC
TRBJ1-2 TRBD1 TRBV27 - CASRRTGNYGYTF TGTGCCAGCAGGCGGACAGGGAACTATGGCTACACCTTC
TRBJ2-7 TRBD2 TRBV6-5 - CASRPGLAGYYEQYF TGTGCCAGCAGACCGGGACTAGCGGGTTACTACGAGCAGTACTTC
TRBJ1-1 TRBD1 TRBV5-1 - CASSFGTVRNTEAFF TGCGCCAGCAGCTTCGGGACAGTGAGGAACACTGAAGCTTTCTTT
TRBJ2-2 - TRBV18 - CASSPTSYTGELFF TGTGCCAGCTCACCGACAAGTTACACCGGGGAGCTGTTTTTT
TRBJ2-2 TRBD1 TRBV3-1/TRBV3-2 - CASSHGQGLDTGELFF TGTGCCAGCAGTCACGGACAGGGCCTTGACACCGGGGAGCTGTTTTTT
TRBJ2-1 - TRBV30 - CAWMGGPYNEQFF TGTGCCTGGATGGGGGGGCCCTACAATGAGCAGTTCTTC
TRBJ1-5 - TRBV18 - CASGASNQPQHF TGTGCCAGTGGGGCTAGCAATCAGCCCCAGCATTTT
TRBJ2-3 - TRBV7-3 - CASSLSATGYSDTQYF TGTGCCAGCAGCTTATCAGCCACGGGGTACTCGGATACGCAGTATTTT
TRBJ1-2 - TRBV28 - CASRPDSSHGYTF TGTGCCAGCAGGCCTGACAGTAGCCATGGCTACACCTTC
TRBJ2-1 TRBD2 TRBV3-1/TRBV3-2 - CASSRSGIEQFF TGTGCCAGCAGCCGAAGCGGGATTGAGCAGTTCTTC
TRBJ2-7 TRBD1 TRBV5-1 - CASSLQGAGQYF TGCGCCAGCAGCTTACAGGGGGCAGGGCAGTACTTC
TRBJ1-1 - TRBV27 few CASSLNTGRDTEAFF TGTGCCAGCAGTTTAAACACAGGAAGGGACACTGAAGCTTTCTTT
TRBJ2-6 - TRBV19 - CASSIGSQGSGGANVLTF TGTGCCAGTAGTATAGGCTCTCAGGGGTCTGGTGGGGCCAACGTCCTGACTTTC
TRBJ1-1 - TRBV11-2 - CASSIDPGNTEAFF TGTGCCAGCAGCATAGATCCAGGGAACACTGAAGCTTTCTTT
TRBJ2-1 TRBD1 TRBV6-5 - CASSYLRGSTYNEQFF TGTGCCAGCAGTTACCTCAGGGGGAGCACCTACAATGAGCAGTTCTTC
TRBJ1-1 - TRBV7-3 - CASSLRMNTEAFF TGTGCCAGCAGTCTTAGAATGAACACTGAAGCTTTCTTT
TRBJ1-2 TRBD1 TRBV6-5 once CASSYSGTGGRGYTF TGTGCCAGCAGTTACTCCGGGACAGGGGGCAGGGGCTACACCTTC
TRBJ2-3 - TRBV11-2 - CASSPGGRTDTQYF TGTGCCAGCAGCCCCGGGGGACGGACGGATACGCAGTATTTT
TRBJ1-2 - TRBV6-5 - CASSYGGDLYGYTF TGTGCCAGCAGTTACGGGGGGGACCTCTATGGCTACACCTTC
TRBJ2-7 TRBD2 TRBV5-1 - CASSLGGGSSYEQYF TGCGCCAGCAGCTTGGGTGGCGGGAGTTCCTACGAGCAGTACTTC